In this sample, the clone carrying this T cell receptor beta chain turned up a few times. The sample originates from a study of read filtering for tumor transcriptome and immune sequencing. The library was built from around 400 ng RNA with molecular barcoded adaptors for alpha/delta and beta/gamma chains. TCRdb reanalysed the reads using MiXCR and keeps one entry per CDR3 protein. The sample holds about 14,000 distinct CDR3 sequences, roughly 21% seen once. The germline V gene has CDR1 LGHDT and CDR2 YNNKEL (reference sequence). The CDR3 has 14 residues. V lost 0 bases to trimming and J lost 5 bases, with 9 bases between them.

This TCR was recovered from a donor at least 40 years old with multiple myeloma. This chain links TRBV3-1 with TRBJ2-3; D not certain. The material sequenced was a population of CD138-negative cells sorted from bone marrow. For the CDR3, the DNA is TGTGCCAGCAGCCAAGATCTGAGTCAAGATACGCAGTATTTT. Its translation is CASSQDLSQDTQYF.